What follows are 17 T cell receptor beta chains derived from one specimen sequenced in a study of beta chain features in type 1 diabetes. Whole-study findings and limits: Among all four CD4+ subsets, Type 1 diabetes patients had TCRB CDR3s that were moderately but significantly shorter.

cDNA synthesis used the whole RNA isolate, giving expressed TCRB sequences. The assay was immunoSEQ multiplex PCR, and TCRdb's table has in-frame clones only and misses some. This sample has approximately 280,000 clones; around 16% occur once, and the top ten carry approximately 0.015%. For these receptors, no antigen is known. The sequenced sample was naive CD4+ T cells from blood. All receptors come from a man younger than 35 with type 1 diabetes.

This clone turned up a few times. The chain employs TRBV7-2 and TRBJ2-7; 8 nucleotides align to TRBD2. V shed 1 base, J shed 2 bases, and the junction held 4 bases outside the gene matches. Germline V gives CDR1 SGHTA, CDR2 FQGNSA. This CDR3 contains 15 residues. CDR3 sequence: CASSLGLGGAYEQYF. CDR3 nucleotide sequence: TGTGCCAGCAGCTTAGGTCTCGGGGGGGCCTACGAGCAGTACTTC.

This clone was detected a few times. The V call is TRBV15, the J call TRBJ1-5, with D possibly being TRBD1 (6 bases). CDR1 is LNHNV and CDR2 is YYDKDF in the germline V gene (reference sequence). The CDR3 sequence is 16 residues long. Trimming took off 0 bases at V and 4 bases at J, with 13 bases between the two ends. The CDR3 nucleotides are TGTGCCACCAGCAGAGATCTAGTAGGGGGTAATCAGCCCCAGCATTTT. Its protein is CATSRDLVGGNQPQHF.

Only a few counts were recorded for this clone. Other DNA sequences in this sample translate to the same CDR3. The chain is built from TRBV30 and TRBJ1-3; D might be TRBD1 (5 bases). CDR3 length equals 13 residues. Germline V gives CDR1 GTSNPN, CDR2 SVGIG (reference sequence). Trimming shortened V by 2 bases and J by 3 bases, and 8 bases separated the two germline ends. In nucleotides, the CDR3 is TGTGCCTGGAGTAGGGGTAGTGGAAACACCATATATTTT. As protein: CAWSRGSGNTIYF.

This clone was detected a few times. The CDR3 DNA reads as TGCGCCAGCAGCTTGTTAGCGGGAGTCCCCGGGGAGCTGTTTTTT. It translates to CASSLLAGVPGELFF. The chain combines TRBV5-1 with TRBJ2-2, with 9 bases fitting TRBD2. With 1 base clipped from V and 6 bases from J, the junction kept 4 bases outside the gene matches. The CDR3 extends over 15 amino acids. Germline V gene sequence: CDR1 SGHRS, CDR2 YFSETQ.

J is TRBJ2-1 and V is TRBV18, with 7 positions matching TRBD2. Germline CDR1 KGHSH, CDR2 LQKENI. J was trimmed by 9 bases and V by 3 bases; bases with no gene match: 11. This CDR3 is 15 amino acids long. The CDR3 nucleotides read TGTGCCAGCTCACCTCTGGTAGCGGGTTCCCGTGAGCAGTTCTTC. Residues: CASSPLVAGSREQFF.

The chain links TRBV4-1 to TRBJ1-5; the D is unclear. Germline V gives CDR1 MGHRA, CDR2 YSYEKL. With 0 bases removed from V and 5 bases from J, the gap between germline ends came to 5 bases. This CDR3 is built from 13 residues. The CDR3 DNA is TGCGCCAGCAGCCAAGAATCCTATCAGCCCCAGCATTTT. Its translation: CASSQESYQPQHF.

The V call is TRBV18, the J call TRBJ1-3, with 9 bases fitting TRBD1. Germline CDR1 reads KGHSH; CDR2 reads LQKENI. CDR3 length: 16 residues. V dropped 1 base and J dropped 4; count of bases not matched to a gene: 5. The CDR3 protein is CASSPQGQGFGNTIYF. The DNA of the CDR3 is TGTGCCAGCTCACCACAGGGACAGGGTTTCGGAAACACCATATATTTT.

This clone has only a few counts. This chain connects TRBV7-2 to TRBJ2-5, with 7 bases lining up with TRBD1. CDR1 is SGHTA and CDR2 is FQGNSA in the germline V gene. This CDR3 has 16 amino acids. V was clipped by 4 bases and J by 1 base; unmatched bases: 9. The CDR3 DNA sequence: TGTGCCAGCAGCTACGTAACAGGGGCCAGCCAAGAGACCCAGTACTTC. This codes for CASSYVTGASQETQYF.

CDR3 loop: CASSLTGLSYEQYF. Here the CDR3 DNA reads TGCGCCAGCAGCTTGACAGGGCTCTCCTACGAGCAGTACTTC. This sequence joins TRBV5-1 and TRBJ2-7; tentatively, D is TRBD1 (6 bases). The V end lost 1 base, the J end lost 0 bases, and 8 bases lay between the germline ends. This CDR3 has 14 residues. Germline V lookup: CDR1 SGHRS, CDR2 YFSETQ.

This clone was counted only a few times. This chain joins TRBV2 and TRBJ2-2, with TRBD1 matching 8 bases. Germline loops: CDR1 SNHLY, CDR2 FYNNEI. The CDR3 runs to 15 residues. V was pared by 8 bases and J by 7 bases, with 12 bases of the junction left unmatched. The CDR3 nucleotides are TGTGCCAGCCCTAGGGACAGGTTGGAGATCGGGGAGCTGTTTTTT. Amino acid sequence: CASPRDRLEIGELFF.

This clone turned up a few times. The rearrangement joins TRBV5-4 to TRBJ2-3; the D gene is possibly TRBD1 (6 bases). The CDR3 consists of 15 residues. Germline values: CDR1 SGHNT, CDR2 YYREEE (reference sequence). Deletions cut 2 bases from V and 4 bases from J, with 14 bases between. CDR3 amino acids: CASSFSTGAADTQYF. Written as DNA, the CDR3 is TGTGCCAGCAGCTTCTCGACAGGAGCCGCAGATACGCAGTATTTT.

Written as DNA, the CDR3 is TGTGCCAGCAGTTTGGGGCAGGGGGCGGGTGCTATAGAGGAGCAGTACTTC. Residues: CASSLGQGAGAIEEQYF. The chain employs TRBV28 and TRBJ2-7; 8 positions match TRBD1. The CDR3 is 17 residues long. From germline, CDR1 is MDHEN and CDR2 SYDVKM. The trim removed 3 bases at V and 7 bases at J, leaving 17 bases unmatched.

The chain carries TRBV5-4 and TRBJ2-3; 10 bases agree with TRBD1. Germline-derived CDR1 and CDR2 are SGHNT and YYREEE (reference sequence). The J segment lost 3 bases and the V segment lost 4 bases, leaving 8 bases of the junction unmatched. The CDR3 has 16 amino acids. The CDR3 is CASSIPPGQGTDTQYF. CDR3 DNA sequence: TGTGCCAGCAGCATTCCTCCGGGACAGGGGACAGATACGCAGTATTTT.

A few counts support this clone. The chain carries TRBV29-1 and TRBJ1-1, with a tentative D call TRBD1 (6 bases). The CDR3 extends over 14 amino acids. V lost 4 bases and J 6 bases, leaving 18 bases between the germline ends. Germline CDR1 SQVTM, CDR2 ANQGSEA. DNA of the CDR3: TGCAGCGTTGCTCCCCTTCGGACAGAAGCTGAAGCTTTCTTT. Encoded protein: CSVAPLRTEAEAFF.

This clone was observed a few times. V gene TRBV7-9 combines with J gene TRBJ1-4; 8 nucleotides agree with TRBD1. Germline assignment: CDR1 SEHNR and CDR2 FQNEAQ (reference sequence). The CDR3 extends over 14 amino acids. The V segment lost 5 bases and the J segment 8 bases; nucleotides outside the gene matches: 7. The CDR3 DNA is TGTGCCAGCAGCCCCGGACAGGGCGGGGAAAAACTGTTTTTT. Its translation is CASSPGQGGEKLFF. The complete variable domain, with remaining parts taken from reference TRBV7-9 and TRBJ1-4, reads DTGVSQNPRHKITKRGQNVTFRCDPISEHNRLYWYRQTLGQGPEFLTYFQNEAQLEKSRLLSDRFSAERPKGSFSTLEIQRTEQGDSAMYLCASSPGQGGEKLFFGSGTQLSVL.

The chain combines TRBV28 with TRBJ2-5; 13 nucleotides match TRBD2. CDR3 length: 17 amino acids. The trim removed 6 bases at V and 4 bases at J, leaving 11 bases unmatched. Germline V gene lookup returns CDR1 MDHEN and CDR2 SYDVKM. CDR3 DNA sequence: TGTGCCAGCAGCCAAGGACTAGCGGGAGATCAGCGAGAGACCCAGTACTTC. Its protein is CASSQGLAGDQRETQYF.

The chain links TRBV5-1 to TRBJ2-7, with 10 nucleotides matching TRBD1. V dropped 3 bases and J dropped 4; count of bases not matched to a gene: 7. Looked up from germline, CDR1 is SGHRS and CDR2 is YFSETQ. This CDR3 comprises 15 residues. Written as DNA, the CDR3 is TGCGCCAGCAGCTCGGAGACAGGGGGCTTATACGAGCAGTACTTC. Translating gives CASSSETGGLYEQYF.